A single sample is the source of the 15 T cell receptor beta chains below, sequenced in a study of T cells in Graves' hyperthyroidism and ophthalmopathy. What was amplified from RNA transcripts were TCR beta CDR3 regions. The HTBI primer set drove a first-round RT-PCR of the TCR CDR3. One entry per CDR3 protein, called by TCRdb with MiXCR from the multiplex PCR reads. The repertoire holds roughly 280,000 distinct CDR3 sequences, around 22% seen once, with over 55% in the top ten. The source material was blood. Source of these receptors: a man aged 25 to 40 with Graves' ophthalmopathy.

This clonotype was detected only a few times. The gene calls are TRBV20-1 and TRBJ2-2; tentative D call: TRBD1 (5 bases). Germline values: CDR1 DFQATT, CDR2 SNEGSKA (reference sequence). The CDR3 has 13 residues. V was clipped by 2 bases and J by 6 bases, with 10 bases between them. CDR3: CSARSLRAGELFF. In DNA form, the CDR3 reads TGCAGTGCTAGAAGTCTCAGGGCCGGGGAGCTGTTTTTT.

This clonotype appeared many times. The chain is built from TRBV20-1 and TRBJ2-7; 10 nucleotides match TRBD2. The CDR3 is 14 amino acids. Per germline, CDR1 DFQATT and CDR2 SNEGSKA (reference sequence). V shed 3 bases and J 6 bases; nucleotides not matched to a gene: 8. Written as DNA, the CDR3 is TGCAGTGCTAGGAAGCGGGAGGGCCAAGGCGAGCAGTACTTC. Protein: CSARKREGQGEQYF.

This clonotype appeared a few times. The chain couples TRBV4-1 to TRBJ2-5; weak D call: TRBD1 (6 bases). This CDR3 is 15 amino acids long. V dropped 2 bases and J dropped 3 bases, with 13 bases sitting between them. CDR1 is MGHRA, CDR2 YSYEKL, per germline. The CDR3 is CASSQWNRVEETQYF. The CDR3 DNA reads as TGCGCCAGCAGCCAATGGAACAGGGTCGAAGAGACCCAGTACTTC.

The table lists this clonotype with many counts. CDR3 protein: CASSHPGLAGNEQFF. CDR3 nucleotide sequence: TGTGCCAGCAGCCATCCGGGACTAGCGGGCAATGAGCAGTTCTTC. This chain uses TRBV7-9 with TRBJ2-1, with 12 bases aligning to TRBD2. Unmatched junction bases numbered 5, after V lost 5 bases and J lost 6 bases. Germline V CDR1 and CDR2: SEHNR, FQNEAQ (reference sequence). The length of the CDR3 is 15 residues.

This clonotype was recorded many times. The chain employs TRBV28 and TRBJ1-1; 10 bases align to TRBD1. Germline values: CDR1 MDHEN, CDR2 SYDVKM. The J segment lost 1 base and the V segment lost 6 bases, leaving 8 bases of the junction unmatched. The CDR3 totals 16 residues. CDR3 nucleotide sequence: TGTGCCAGCAGCCGCCGGGACAGGGGCCCGAACACTGAAGCTTTCTTT. Translated: CASSRRDRGPNTEAFF.

V is TRBV5-1 and J is TRBJ2-5; the match to TRBD2 covers 12 bases. This CDR3 comprises 15 residues. Germline loops: CDR1 SGHRS, CDR2 YFSETQ. The junction had 7 bases not matched to a gene; V was cut back by 5 bases and J by 5 bases. The CDR3 nucleotides read TGCGCCAGCAGACCCGGACTAGCGGGACGCGAGACCCAGTACTTC. Its translation: CASRPGLAGRETQYF.

V is TRBV29-1 and J is TRBJ1-5; D may be TRBD1 (6 bases). V dropped 4 bases and J dropped 4 bases, with 8 bases sitting between them. The length of the CDR3 is 12 residues. Germline values: CDR1 SQVTM, CDR2 ANQGSEA. CDR3 nucleotide sequence: TGCAGCGTTGGGGACACTAATCAGCCCCAGCATTTT. The encoded protein is CSVGDTNQPQHF.

The chain employs TRBV6-9 and TRBJ2-4; possibly TRBD2 for D (6 bases). Germline CDR1 reads MNHGY; CDR2 reads SVAAGI. Trimming took 4 bases from V and 9 from J, leaving 19 bases between them. CDR3 length: 15 residues. The CDR3, as DNA: TGTGCCAGCAGTTCCCCAAGCGGGTCCCGAAGCATTCAGTACTTC. Amino acid sequence: CASSSPSGSRSIQYF.

The chain carries TRBV28 and TRBJ1-5; perhaps TRBD1 as D (5 bases). Germline V gives CDR1 MDHEN, CDR2 SYDVKM. The CDR3 has 14 amino acids. V lost 7 bases and J 4 bases, leaving 14 bases between the germline ends. Written as DNA, the CDR3 is TGTGCCAGCATCTCGGGACGTAGAAATCAGCCCCAGCATTTT. Its protein is CASISGRRNQPQHF.

The chain is built from TRBV11-1 and TRBJ2-7; perhaps TRBD1 as D (7 bases). CDR3 size: 13 residues. V lost 6 bases and J lost 5, with 14 bases in between. Per germline, CDR1 SGHAT and CDR2 FQDESV (reference sequence). CDR3: CASSLTGRHEQYF. CDR3 sequence (DNA): TGTGCCAGCAGTTTGACAGGGAGGCACGAGCAGTACTTC.

The chain carries TRBV7-9 and TRBJ2-7; TRBD1 aligns across 7 bases. J lost 0 bases, V lost 5 bases, and 13 bases had no gene match. The CDR3 has 17 residues. Germline V gene sequence: CDR1 SEHNR, CDR2 FQNEAQ (reference sequence). The CDR3 sequence: CASSINLGDSSSYEQYF. CDR3 in DNA: TGTGCCAGCAGCATCAACTTGGGGGACAGCAGCTCCTACGAGCAGTACTTC.

This sequence joins TRBV6-1 and TRBJ2-7; D perhaps matches TRBD2 (6 bases). Germline V gene data show CDR1 as MNHNS and CDR2 as SASEGT. The CDR3 is made up of 14 amino acids. V was cut by 5 bases and J by 5 bases, with 16 bases left in between. In DNA form, the CDR3 reads TGTGCCAGCAGTCTCTCCGGGACTTCCGACGAGCAGTACTTC. Encoded protein: CASSLSGTSDEQYF.

The chain has TRBV12-3 or TRBV12-4 and TRBJ1-1; D might be TRBD1 (5 bases). V lost 6 bases and J lost 4, with 18 bases in between. CDR3 size: 15 residues. The CDR3 coding sequence is TGTGCCAGCAGCCCCCGGATGGGGGGACCCACTGAAGCTTTCTTT. It codes for CASSPRMGGPTEAFF.

There are many counts of this clonotype. The chain links TRBV5-1 to TRBJ1-1; D is perhaps TRBD1 (6 bases). Trimming left V 4 bases short and J 1 base short, with 11 bases between. This CDR3 spans 14 amino acids. Germline CDR1 reads SGHRS; CDR2 reads YFSETQ. CDR3 DNA: TGCGCCAGCAGCATGGACAGTTCGAACACTGAAGCTTTCTTT. Protein product: CASSMDSSNTEAFF.

The chain combines TRBV10-3 with TRBJ2-7; D possibly corresponds to TRBD2 (6 bases). Germline CDR1 is ENHRY and CDR2 is SYGVKD. Deletions cut 11 bases from V and 5 bases from J, with 16 bases between. There are 12 residues in the CDR3. DNA for the CDR3: TGTGCCTCGGGGCGGGACGTGGACGAGCAGTACTTC. Protein: CASGRDVDEQYF.